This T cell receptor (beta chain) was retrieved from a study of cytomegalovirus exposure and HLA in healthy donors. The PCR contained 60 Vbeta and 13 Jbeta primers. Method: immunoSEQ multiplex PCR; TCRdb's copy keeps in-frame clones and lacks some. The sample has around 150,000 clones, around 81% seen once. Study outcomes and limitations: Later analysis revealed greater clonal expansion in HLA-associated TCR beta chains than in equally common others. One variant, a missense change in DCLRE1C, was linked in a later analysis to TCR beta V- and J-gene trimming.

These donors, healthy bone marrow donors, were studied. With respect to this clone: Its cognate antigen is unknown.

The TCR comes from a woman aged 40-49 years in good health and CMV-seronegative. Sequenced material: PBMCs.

The CDR3 DNA reads TGTGCCACCCACGGGCGGGGCGGGGTGAACACCGGGGAGCTGTTTTTT. The encoded protein is CATHGRGGVNTGELFF. The chain employs TRBV7-8 and TRBJ2-2; TRBD2 might be the D (6 bases). V lost 10 bases and J 1 base, leaving 19 bases between the germline ends. This CDR3 region has 16 residues. CDR1 SGHVS and CDR2 FQNEAQ come from the germline V gene.